Below, 25 T cell receptor beta chains from the same sample are listed, as sequenced in a study of CD8+ T cells in alopecia areata listed by TCRdb under 2018. Libraries came from the immunoSEQ multiplex PCR assay. RNA was extracted from all samples and reverse transcribed into cDNA as template for TCR sequencing. The table comes from immuneACCESS by way of TCRdb, which keeps in-frame sequences with V and J called. Part of the clones is missing from these tables; in studies checked, under half for an unresolved V gene and the rest for unknown reasons. This sample lists some 200,000 clones; roughly 56% were detected once. Around 5% of the sample is held by the ten biggest clonotypes. Sequencing was done on a sample of CD8+ T cells sorted from blood. All receptors come from a human donor in good health.

The rearrangement joins TRBV27 to TRBJ2-4, with D possibly being TRBD2 (5 bases). V was clipped by 8 bases and J by 8 bases, with 13 bases between them. This CDR3 contains 12 residues. Germline V gene data show CDR1 as MNHEY and CDR2 as SMNVEV (reference sequence). CDR3 loop: CASGDLGDIQYF. The CDR3, as DNA: TGTGCCAGCGGGGATCTCGGGGACATTCAGTACTTC.

As DNA, the CDR3 is TGTGCCAGCAGCTTAGAATGGGGGGACCTTAATGAGCAGTTCTTC. This sequence encodes CASSLEWGDLNEQFF. The rearrangement links TRBV11-2 to TRBJ2-1; D is perhaps TRBD2 (6 bases). V lost 0 bases and J lost 7, with 13 bases in between. Germline V gene data show CDR1 as SGHAT and CDR2 as FQNNGV. CDR3 size: 15 residues.

The DNA for the CDR3 is TGTGCCAGTAGTATAGGGCAGGGGGGCAATGAGCAGTTCTTC. This gives the protein CASSIGQGGNEQFF. V usage is TRBV19 and J usage is TRBJ2-1, with a weak D call TRBD1 (7 bases). This CDR3 spans 14 amino acids. Trimming stripped 1 base from V and 6 bases from J, with 10 bases between. Germline CDR1 is LNHDA and CDR2 is SQIVND (reference sequence).

This clone came up a few times. The sample contains more than one DNA sequence encoding this CDR3. The gene calls are TRBV7-9 and TRBJ1-5; tentative D call: TRBD1 (5 bases). The CDR3 runs to 14 residues. Germline V gives CDR1 SEHNR, CDR2 FQNEAQ (reference sequence). Trimming took 1 base from V and 4 from J, leaving 8 bases between them. This CDR3 reads CASSLGGVNQPQHF. The CDR3 region has the DNA TGTGCCAGCAGCTTAGGAGGGGTAAATCAGCCCCAGCATTTT. The whole variable domain, remainder taken from reference TRBV7-9 and TRBJ1-5, is DTGVSQNPRHKITKRGQNVTFRCDPISEHNRLYWYRQTLGQGPEFLTYFQNEAQLEKSRLLSDRFSAERPKGSFSTLEIQRTEQGDSAMYLCASSLGGVNQPQHFGDGTRLSIL.

The chain recombines TRBV2 with TRBJ2-3; TRBD2 matches 7 bases. The CDR3 is 16 residues long. Unmatched junction bases numbered 7, after V lost 2 bases and J lost 2 bases. Germline V CDR1 and CDR2: SNHLY, FYNNEI. The CDR3 DNA follows: TGTGCCAGCAGTGAAATGGGCGGGGGACCCACAGATACGCAGTATTTT. Translation: CASSEMGGGPTDTQYF.

This clone was counted a few times. V and J are TRBV29-1 and TRBJ2-7, with a weak D call TRBD1 (5 bases). V dropped 3 bases and J dropped 0 bases, with 18 bases sitting between them. Germline V gene data show CDR1 as SQVTM and CDR2 as ANQGSEA. The CDR3 loop spans 16 amino acids. The CDR3 DNA sequence: TGCAGCGTTGATGGGGCGAAGACGCAGAACTCCTACGAGCAGTACTTC. This codes for CSVDGAKTQNSYEQYF.

The CDR3 sequence: CASSLGRGPASYEQYF. CDR3 DNA: TGCGCCAGCAGCTTGGGTCGGGGACCCGCCTCCTACGAGCAGTACTTC. The chain links TRBV5-1 to TRBJ2-7, with D perhaps being TRBD1 or TRBD2 (5 bases each). Trimming left V 0 bases short and J 0 bases short, with 13 bases between. This CDR3 region has 16 residues. Germline V gene data show CDR1 as SGHRS and CDR2 as YFSETQ.

The chain's CDR3 is CASSPGQANEQFF. The DNA for the CDR3 is TGTGCCAGCAGTCCAGGACAGGCTAATGAGCAGTTCTTC. The chain is built from TRBV7-2 and TRBJ2-1; 7 bases line up with TRBD1. The germline gives CDR1 SGHTA, CDR2 FQGNSA. J was trimmed by 7 bases and V by 6 bases; bases with no gene match: 6. The CDR3 is made up of 13 amino acids.

The gene calls are TRBV6-1 and TRBJ2-5; unclear D gene. Germline CDR1 is MNHNS and CDR2 is SASEGT. The V gene lost 3 bases and the J gene lost 5 bases, with 19 bases spanning the gap. The CDR3 totals 16 residues. The CDR3, as DNA: TGTGCCAGCAGTGAGAAAAGGGCGAGAGCTTCGGAGACCCAGTACTTC. The encoded protein is CASSEKRARASETQYF.

This clone showed up just a few times. The chain joins TRBV4-1 to TRBJ2-1; D is unclear. V gave up 0 bases and J gave up 4 bases, with 10 bases separating them. Germline-derived CDR1 and CDR2 are MGHRA and YSYEKL. The CDR3 has 15 amino acids. The CDR3 sequence: CASSQERSTYNEQFF. The DNA of the CDR3 is TGCGCCAGCAGCCAAGAAAGATCGACTTACAATGAGCAGTTCTTC.

The sample holds a few counts of this clone. The V and J genes are TRBV29-1 and TRBJ2-1; unclear D gene. The V gene lost 2 bases and the J gene lost 8 bases, with 13 bases spanning the gap. CDR1 and CDR2 (germline): SQVTM, ANQGSEA. The length of the CDR3 is 13 residues. For the CDR3, the DNA is TGCAGCGTTGAATTAACGGAGTTTTATGAGCAGTTCTTC. Its translation: CSVELTEFYEQFF.

The genes are TRBV23-1 and TRBJ1-5; 10 nucleotides match TRBD1. TRBV23-1 is reported as an ORF; its role is uncertain. J was trimmed by 6 bases and V by 4 bases; bases with no gene match: 9. The CDR3 consists of 16 residues. CDR3 region: CASSPGTGEEAQPQHF. CDR3 nucleotides: TGCGCCAGCAGTCCAGGGACAGGGGAAGAGGCTCAGCCCCAGCATTTT.

This chain links TRBV13 with TRBJ1-6, with D maybe TRBD1 (5 bases). The V end was cut by 2 bases, the J end by 10 bases, with 12 bases between. The CDR3 consists of 14 residues. CDR1 and CDR2 from the germline V gene are PRHDT and FYEKMQ (reference sequence). CDR3 nucleotide sequence: TGTGCCAGCAGCTTATCGGGGGTACGGTCACCCCTCCACTTT. Translation gives CASSLSGVRSPLHF. Full variable domain (rest looked up from reference TRBV13 and TRBJ1-6): AAGVIQSPRHLIKEKRETATLKCYPIPRHDTVYWYQQGPGQDPQFLISFYEKMQSDKGSIPDRFSAQQFSDYHSELNMSSLELGDSALYFCASSLSGVRSPLHFGNGTRLTVT.

This clone was counted between two and nine times. The chain recombines TRBV5-4 with TRBJ1-4, with D tentatively TRBD1 (6 bases). V was clipped by 3 bases and J by 4 bases, with 13 bases between them. Germline V lookup: CDR1 SGHNT, CDR2 YYREEE (reference sequence). The CDR3 runs to 15 residues. CDR3 coding DNA: TGTGCCAGCAGCTCCTTGGACAGCGGTAATGAAAAACTGTTTTTT. As protein: CASSSLDSGNEKLFF.

This chain connects TRBV15 to TRBJ2-1; D perhaps matches TRBD1 (6 bases). The CDR3 spans 15 residues. Looked up from germline, CDR1 is LNHNV and CDR2 is YYDKDF (reference sequence). The V end lost 5 bases, the J end lost 4 bases, and 15 bases lay between the germline ends. The CDR3 here is CATSPSRGIYNEQFF. CDR3 bases: TGTGCCACCAGCCCCTCGAGGGGGATTTACAATGAGCAGTTCTTC.

The V call is TRBV9, the J call TRBJ2-2; possibly TRBD1 for D (5 bases). With 3 bases removed from V and 0 bases from J, the gap between germline ends came to 12 bases. CDR1 SGDLS and CDR2 YYNGEE come from the germline V gene. The CDR3 is made up of 16 amino acids. CDR3 in DNA: TGTGCCAGCAGCGAACCGTTAGGGGCGAACACCGGGGAGCTGTTTTTT. It translates to CASSEPLGANTGELFF.

The rearrangement links TRBV9 to TRBJ2-3; 7 nucleotides agree with TRBD1. Germline CDR1 is SGDLS and CDR2 is YYNGEE. The CDR3 length is 16 residues. The trim removed 4 bases at V and 3 bases at J, leaving 11 bases unmatched. CDR3 protein: CASSPQGVKVTDTQYF. The CDR3 DNA reads TGTGCCAGCAGCCCCCAGGGGGTGAAGGTGACAGATACGCAGTATTTT.

The table lists this clone with a few counts. The chain has TRBV19 and TRBJ1-5, with a weak D call TRBD1 (5 bases). Germline CDR1 and CDR2: LNHDA and SQIVND (reference sequence). V was clipped by 3 bases and J by 10 bases, with 19 bases between them. CDR3 length: 15 amino acids. The CDR3 nucleotides are TGTGCCAGTAGTATCTACGGGACGCAAAGGGTACCCCAGCATTTT. Its protein is CASSIYGTQRVPQHF. Full variable domain (remainder filled in from reference TRBV19 and TRBJ1-5): DGGITQSPKYLFRKEGQNVTLSCEQNLNHDAMYWYRQDPGQGLRLIYYSQIVNDFQKGDIAEGYSVSREKKESFPLTVTSAQKNPTAFYLCASSIYGTQRVPQHFGDGTRLSIL.

The chain is built from TRBV4-1 and TRBJ1-1; 8 bases fit TRBD1. V gave up 4 bases and J gave up 0 bases; unmatched junction bases: 7. The CDR3 is 16 amino acids. Per the germline V gene, CDR1 is MGHRA and CDR2 is YSYEKL. The CDR3, as DNA: TGCGCCAGCAGCCTCAGGGGGCAGATCATGAACACTGAAGCTTTCTTT. It is translated as CASSLRGQIMNTEAFF.

The rearrangement joins TRBV4-1 to TRBJ2-6; unclear D gene. Trimming removed 4 bases from V and 0 bases from J, with 7 bases in between. Germline V gives CDR1 MGHRA, CDR2 YSYEKL. The CDR3 length is 15 residues. CDR3: CASSLGPSGANVLTF. The CDR3 nucleotides read TGCGCCAGCAGCCTGGGTCCCTCTGGGGCCAACGTCCTGACTTTC.

J is TRBJ2-2 and V is TRBV7-9, with no clear D. The CDR3 length is 11 residues. Germline V gene sequence: CDR1 SEHNR, CDR2 FQNEAQ (reference sequence). V was trimmed by 9 bases and J by 7 bases, leaving 9 bases between them. The CDR3 protein is CARGTFGELFF. In DNA, the CDR3 is TGTGCCAGGGGCACGTTCGGGGAGCTGTTTTTT.

This chain uses TRBV11-2 with TRBJ2-3; D is possibly TRBD1 (6 bases). The CDR3 runs to 13 residues. Germline V gene lookup returns CDR1 SGHAT and CDR2 FQNNGV. Trimming left V 5 bases short and J 2 bases short, with 8 bases between. Written as DNA, the CDR3 is TGTGCCAGCAGCGGGGGCCCCACAGATACGCAGTATTTT. Its translation: CASSGGPTDTQYF.

V gene TRBV5-1 combines with J gene TRBJ2-1, with 13 bases matching TRBD2. Losses at the gene ends were 4 bases for V and 8 bases for J; bases not matched to a gene: 6. Germline V gives CDR1 SGHRS, CDR2 YFSETQ. This CDR3 is built from 15 residues. In nucleotides, the CDR3 is TGCGCCAGCAGCCGGACTAGCGGGGGCAGCGATGAGCAGTTCTTC. Translated, it gives CASSRTSGGSDEQFF.

The chain carries TRBV7-9 and TRBJ1-1, with TRBD1 identical over 8 bases. Germline CDR1 SEHNR, CDR2 FQNEAQ (reference sequence). Trimming removed 6 bases from V and 4 bases from J; junction bases left unmatched: 10. The CDR3 loop spans 15 amino acids. The CDR3 loop reads CASSLIAGGGTEAFF. CDR3 sequence (DNA): TGTGCCAGCAGTCTCATAGCAGGGGGCGGCACTGAAGCTTTCTTT. Supplemented by reference TRBV7-9 and TRBJ1-1, the full variable domain reads DTGVSQNPRHKITKRGQNVTFRCDPISEHNRLYWYRQTLGQGPEFLTYFQNEAQLEKSRLLSDRFSAERPKGSFSTLEIQRTEQGDSAMYLCASSLIAGGGTEAFFGQGTRLTVV.

The chain has TRBV7-8 and TRBJ1-5; 9 bases are shared with TRBD1. Germline lookup yields CDR1 SGHVS and CDR2 FQNEAQ. Losses at the gene ends were 6 bases for V and 4 bases for J; bases not matched to a gene: 7. This CDR3 comprises 15 residues. In DNA, the CDR3 is TGTGCCAGCAGTCCCGGGACAGGGAATAATCAGCCCCAGCATTTT. Its translation: CASSPGTGNNQPQHF.